This T cell receptor beta chain was observed in a study of T cell responses to AZD1222 COVID-19 vaccine. Using immunoSEQ multiplex PCR, the repertoire was profiled, and TCRdb retains in-frame clones only, with some absent. The table records approximately 140,000 clones, approximately 93% of them present only once. A word on this clone: Its antigen is not known.

Whole-study findings and limits: After the peak T cell response, and only then, were repertoires sampled. Nearly half of the spike-specific TCRs reportedly recognize variant regions that carry no mutations.

Sequenced here: peripheral blood, sampled on day 0 of MenACWY control vaccination. The clonotype comes from an adult in good health.

CDR3 amino acids: CASSLDAGPSSYEQYF. Written as DNA, the CDR3 is TGCGCCAGCAGCTTGGATGCAGGGCCAAGCTCCTACGAGCAGTACTTC. The genes are TRBV5-1 and TRBJ2-7; tentative D call: TRBD1 (5 bases). Germline V CDR1 and CDR2: SGHRS, YFSETQ. The germline V and J ends were trimmed by 0 bases and 0 bases, with 13 bases remaining between them. The length of the CDR3 is 16 residues.